This T cell receptor (beta chain) was documented in a study of response to subunit inactivated influenza vaccine. The CDR3 covers 15 residues. Germline CDR1 SGHAT, CDR2 FQNNGV. J lost 5 bases, V lost 4 bases, and 4 bases had no gene match. TCRdb used MiXCR to reprocess the RT-PCR reads, holding one entry per CDR3 protein. The data contain 150,000 to 200,000 distinct CDR3 sequences, 10% to 15% of them singletons. This sample was shared with a second study, whose subject was T cells expressing NK-cell markers. As reported in that work: Making the TCR beta cDNA relied on 5'RACE template switching with UMIs. According to the study, TCR beta repertoires originated from sorted CD3+CD56+NKG2C+, CD3+CD56+NKG2C- and CD3+CD56-NKG2C+ T cells. Seven HCMV-seropositive donors and one seronegative donor made up the eight sequenced donors. In a group of five to seven donors, dominant NKG2C+ clonotypes represented 1.0-7.0% of CD8+ T cells. The leading position in the CD3+CD56-NKG2C+ fraction of several donors also went to these clonotypes.

Specimen: CD8+ T cells sorted from PBMCs, collected roughly 12 days after vaccination. This sequence was found in a man in his forties or fifties who received an inactivated influenza vaccine. The chain uses TRBV11-2 and TRBJ2-5; 13 bases line up with TRBD2. CDR3 loop: CASSWTSGRSETQYF. The CDR3 nucleotides are TGTGCCAGCAGCTGGACTAGCGGGAGAAGTGAGACCCAGTACTTC. The whole variable domain, remainder taken from reference TRBV11-2 and TRBJ2-5, is EAGVAQSPRYKIIEKRQSVAFWCNPISGHATLYWYQQILGQGPKLLIQFQNNGVVDDSQLPKDRFSAERLKGVDSTLKIQPAKLEDSAVYLCASSWTSGRSETQYFGPGTRLLVL.